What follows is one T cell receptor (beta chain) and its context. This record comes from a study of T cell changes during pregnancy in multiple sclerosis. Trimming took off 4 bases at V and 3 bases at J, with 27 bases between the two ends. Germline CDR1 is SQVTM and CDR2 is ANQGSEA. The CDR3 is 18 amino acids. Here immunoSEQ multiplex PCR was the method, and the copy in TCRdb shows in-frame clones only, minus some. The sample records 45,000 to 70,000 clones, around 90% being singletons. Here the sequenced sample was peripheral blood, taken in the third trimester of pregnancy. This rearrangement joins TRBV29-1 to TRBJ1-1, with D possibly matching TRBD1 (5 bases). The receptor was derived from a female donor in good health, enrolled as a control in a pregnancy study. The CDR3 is CSVGGQQAFYRQDTEAFF. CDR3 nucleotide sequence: TGCAGCGTTGGAGGACAACAGGCTTTCTACCGGCAGGACACTGAAGCTTTCTTT.